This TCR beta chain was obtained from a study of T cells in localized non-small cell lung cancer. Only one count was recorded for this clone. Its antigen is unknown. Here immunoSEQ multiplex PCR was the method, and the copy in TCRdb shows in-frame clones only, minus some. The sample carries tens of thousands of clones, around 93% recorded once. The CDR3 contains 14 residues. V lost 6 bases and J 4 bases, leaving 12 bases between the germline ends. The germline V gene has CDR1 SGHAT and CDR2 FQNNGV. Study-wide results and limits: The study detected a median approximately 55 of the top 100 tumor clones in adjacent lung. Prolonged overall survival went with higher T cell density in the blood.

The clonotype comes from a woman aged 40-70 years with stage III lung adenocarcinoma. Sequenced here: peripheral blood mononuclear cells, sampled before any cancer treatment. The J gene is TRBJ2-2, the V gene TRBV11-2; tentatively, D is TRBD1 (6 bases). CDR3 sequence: CASRGSTGTGELFF. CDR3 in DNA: TGTGCCAGCAGGGGTTCGACAGGCACCGGGGAGCTGTTTTTT.